This paragraph reports one T cell receptor beta chain. This clone has a single count. Its target antigen remains unknown. No quality values exist for individual bases; no much larger clone is one base distant. Trimming removed 2 bases from V and 8 bases from J, leaving 16 bases between the germline ends. According to the germline V gene (reference sequence), CDR1 reads MNHNY and CDR2 reads SVGAGI. There are 15 amino acids in the CDR3, from cysteine to phenylalanine inclusive. Only CDR3 DNA is held: 45 bases, read in frame from base 1. Donors formed part of the validation cohort, which comprised 120 subjects and was distinct from the first cohort of fewer than 750 subjects. The sample is drawn from a study of cytomegalovirus exposure and HLA in healthy donors listed by TCRdb under 2017. Regarding the research as a whole: The roughly 700 repertoires of the first cohort and the roughly 120 validation repertoires were produced on the same platform, according to a later analysis. The study aimed to test whether signatures of past pathogen exposure could be identified by cataloging public T cell receptors. A separate validation cohort of 90 to 150 different subjects was used in addition to the 666-subject first cohort. To predict cytomegalovirus infection status, the study brought together high-throughput TCR immunosequencing, statistical association of individual TCRs with disease status, and machine learning. The paper's findings and limits, for the study overall: All 120 or so repertoires were used to score co-occurrence in the validation cohort in a later analysis, because that analysis had no HLA typing for the cohort. In vitro tests confirmed that a few of the cytomegalovirus-associated TCR beta chains recognize cytomegalovirus antigens. Cytomegalovirus status was reported to be diagnosed by the classifier with high specificity and sensitivity in both the original and validation cohorts. The study gave a list of roughly 150 TCR beta chains associated with cytomegalovirus. It was suggested by the authors that the approach could potentially be generalized to other disease states and immunological phenotypes. While some public TCRs were present in many individuals, most TCR sequences turned up only very rarely across donors. Of the cluster scores, roughly 95% were above 0 in a later analysis, which found that TCRs clustered in the first cohort also tended to co-occur in the 120 validation repertoires.

Library preparation was by the immunoSEQ multiplex PCR assay. Under the source paper's analysis protocol: A statistical classification framework was built for diagnosing cytomegalovirus status from the catalog of TCR beta chain sequences. In TCRdb, the immuneACCESS table is reduced to in-frame sequences with V and J assigned. These tables do not hold every clone; where another copy was compared, an unresolved V gene accounts for under half, and the others remain unexplained. The DNA was the basis for D and trimming; V, J and clone size are from that table. The table for this sample lists under 150,000 clones; approximately 86% of them were counted only once. The top ten hold approximately 8.7% of the sample.

Sequencing was done on a sample of PBMCs. This receptor was obtained from a man aged 18 to 30 in good health and CMV-seropositive. The rearranged chain carries TRBV6-6 and TRBJ1-5; the D gene lacks a confident call. The CDR3 region: CASSYTSGPNEPQHF. Here is the DNA: TGTGCCAGCAGTTACACTAGCGGACCCAACGAGCCCCAGCATTTT.